This T cell receptor (beta chain) was captured in a study of technical replicates of blood from a handful of donors. This clone was seen a single time. Germline CDR1 MNHEY, CDR2 SVGAGI. The CDR3 runs 15 residues. Germline trimming cut 6 bases from V and 6 bases from J; bases unmatched to any gene: 7. Assay: immunoSEQ multiplex PCR; the TCRdb copy retains only in-frame clones and omits some. The sample consists of around 97,000 clones, around 96% of them appearing once. This clonotype was obtained from a human donor in good health. J is TRBJ2-1 and V is TRBV6-5; 11 bases agree with TRBD2. The sequenced material came from T cells isolated from PBMCs. CDR3 region: CASSPGTSGFNEQFF. The CDR3 DNA is TGTGCCAGCAGCCCAGGGACTAGCGGTTTCAATGAGCAGTTCTTC.